The 31 T cell receptor beta chains listed next were all sequenced from one sample in a study of blood T cell repertoires in COVID-19. Measured with immunoSEQ multiplex PCR; TCRdb has only the in-frame clones, and not every one. Of 250,000 or so clones listed, 84% were seen once; the top ten hold 1.5%. Material: peripheral blood. The source of these receptors is a middle-aged woman who had recovered from COVID-19.

The rearrangement links TRBV3-1 (or the pseudogene TRBV3-2) to TRBJ2-1; tentative D call: TRBD1 (5 bases). The CDR3 runs to 14 residues. Per the germline V gene, CDR1 is LGHDT and CDR2 is YNNKEL (reference sequence). V gave up 5 bases and J gave up 4 bases, with 12 bases separating them. The CDR3 DNA reads as TGTGCCAGCAGCACGGACACAGGATACAATGAGCAGTTCTTC. Its translation is CASSTDTGYNEQFF.

This chain links TRBV7-2 with TRBJ1-5; D is unclear. Trimming left V 5 bases short and J 1 base short, with 12 bases between. Germline CDR1 reads SGHTA; CDR2 reads FQGNSA. The CDR3 runs 15 residues. The CDR3 coding sequence is TGTGCCAGCAGCCGGGGAGGTGGGAGCAATCAGCCCCAGCATTTT. It yields the protein CASSRGGGSNQPQHF.

The rearrangement joins TRBV5-4 to TRBJ2-5, with TRBD1 as a possible D gene (6 bases). Germline CDR1 is SGHNT and CDR2 is YYREEE (reference sequence). Trimming took off 4 bases at V and 2 bases at J, with 9 bases between the two ends. This CDR3 has 13 residues. The CDR3, as DNA: TGTGCCAGCAGCAGCGGACAGCAAGAGACCCAGTACTTC. Its protein is CASSSGQQETQYF.

This clone has a handful of counts. J is TRBJ1-1 and V is TRBV6-6; D not resolved. The CDR3 totals 13 residues. The germline V gene encodes CDR1 MNHNY and CDR2 SVGAGI (reference sequence). The ends were cut back, 5 bases at V and 1 base at J, with 8 bases in the middle. In DNA, the CDR3 is TGTGCCAGCAGTGTCGTTTGGAACACTGAAGCTTTCTTT. Translation: CASSVVWNTEAFF.

The rearrangement uses TRBV28 and TRBJ2-7; 8 nucleotides agree with TRBD2. The V segment lost 8 bases and the J segment 4 bases; nucleotides outside the gene matches: 7. Germline CDR1 is MDHEN and CDR2 is SYDVKM. CDR3 size: 13 residues. CDR3 nucleotides: TGTGCCAGCGGGGGCGGGGGGCGGTACGAGCAGTACTTC. This translates into CASGGGGRYEQYF.

This clone was detected once. The chain links TRBV5-5 to TRBJ1-1, with D possibly matching TRBD1 (5 bases). This CDR3 contains 16 residues. V lost 6 bases, J lost 4 bases, and 22 bases lay in between. Germline V gene sequence: CDR1 SGHKS, CDR2 YYEKEE (reference sequence). The CDR3 sequence: CASTIGPGGRGTEAFF. CDR3 DNA sequence: TGTGCCAGCACCATTGGACCGGGGGGACGGGGCACTGAAGCTTTCTTT.

This chain links TRBV18 with TRBJ2-7; 8 bases fit TRBD1. This CDR3 comprises 13 residues. With V trimmed by 4 bases and J by 6 bases, 5 bases remained unmatched. CDR1 and CDR2 (germline): KGHSH, LQKENI. CDR3 nucleotide sequence: TGTGCCAGCTCACGTGCAGGGGGCAGCGAGCAGTACTTC. Amino acids: CASSRAGGSEQYF.

This clone showed up just once. V and J are TRBV28 and TRBJ1-2; the D gene is possibly TRBD1 (6 bases). The length of the CDR3 is 14 residues. Trimming took 6 bases from V and 3 from J, leaving 14 bases between them. CDR1 is MDHEN, CDR2 SYDVKM, per germline. The CDR3 is CASRDQGNYYGYTF. The CDR3 bases are TGTGCCAGCAGGGACCAGGGGAATTACTATGGCTACACCTTC.

The chain recombines TRBV28 with TRBJ1-2; a possible D gene is TRBD1 (6 bases). The CDR3 contains 16 residues. V was cut by 5 bases and J by 4 bases, with 20 bases left in between. CDR1 is MDHEN and CDR2 is SYDVKM in the germline V gene. In DNA form, the CDR3 reads TGTGCCAGCAGTCCTATGGAGGGGGGGGCCGTCTATGGCTACACCTTC. This translates into CASSPMEGGAVYGYTF.

V gene TRBV19 combines with J gene TRBJ1-1, with D maybe TRBD1 (5 bases). The CDR3 sequence is 15 residues long. CDR1 LNHDA and CDR2 SQIVND come from the germline V gene (reference sequence). The V end was cut by 3 bases, the J end by 0 bases, with 11 bases between. CDR3 sequence reads: CASSIGGVMNTEAFF. In nucleotides, the CDR3 is TGTGCCAGTAGTATCGGAGGGGTCATGAACACTGAAGCTTTCTTT.

The chain is built from TRBV6-5 and TRBJ1-5; D is ambiguous. V lost 6 bases and J lost 5, with 11 bases in between. The CDR3 totals 13 residues. Per the germline V gene, CDR1 is MNHEY and CDR2 is SVGAGI. CDR3 in DNA: TGTGCCAGCAGCACAATCTTGCATCAGCCCCAGCATTTT. It specifies CASSTILHQPQHF.

The V and J genes are TRBV15 and TRBJ2-1, with D maybe TRBD2 (6 bases). CDR3 length: 14 residues. CDR1 and CDR2 (germline): LNHNV, YYDKDF (reference sequence). V was pared by 6 bases and J by 3 bases, with 12 bases between. The CDR3 sequence is CATSRAGSYNEQFF. The CDR3 nucleotides are TGTGCCACCAGTAGGGCCGGGAGCTACAATGAGCAGTTCTTC. The full variable domain, in which reference TRBV15 and TRBJ2-1 provide the parts outside the CDR3, is DAMVIQNPRYQVTQFGKPVTLSCSQTLNHNVMYWYQQKSSQAPKLLFHYYDKDFNNEADTPDNFQSRRPNTSFCFLDIRSPGLGDTAMYLCATSRAGSYNEQFFGPGTRLTVL.

A note on this clone: The junction does not match germline at one end; this may be a read error. The chain carries TRBV7-9 and TRBJ2-1; 11 nucleotides agree with TRBD2. The CDR3 extends over 12 amino acids. Germline CDR1 and CDR2: SEHNR and FQNEAQ (reference sequence). This chain's CDR3 is CASSSRLAGTLF. In nucleotides, the CDR3 is TGTGCCAGCAGCTCGAGACTAGCGGGGACCCTCTTC.

The chain uses TRBV28 and TRBJ2-7; no definite D call. The CDR3 length is 12 residues. Germline V gene lookup returns CDR1 MDHEN and CDR2 SYDVKM. The germline V and J ends were trimmed by 2 bases and 3 bases, with 5 bases remaining between them. Here the CDR3 DNA reads TGTGCCAGCAGTTTAGTAGACTACGAGCAGTACTTC. Encoded protein: CASSLVDYEQYF.

The chain combines TRBV28 with TRBJ1-5, with 7 bases matching TRBD1. V was pared by 6 bases and J by 7 bases, with 12 bases of the junction left unmatched. This CDR3 is 15 amino acids long. Germline assignment: CDR1 MDHEN and CDR2 SYDVKM. DNA of the CDR3: TGTGCCAGCAGATCCACAGGGGCTCGTTTCCAGCCCCAGCATTTT. Translated: CASRSTGARFQPQHF.

As DNA, the CDR3 is TGTGCCAGCACAAGAGGAATTAACTCACCCCTCCACTTT. Encoded protein: CASTRGINSPLHF. The rearrangement joins TRBV6-5 to TRBJ1-6; D is unresolved. The V and J ends lost 7 bases and 10 bases respectively, with 14 bases between them. The CDR3 covers 13 residues. Per the germline V gene, CDR1 is MNHEY and CDR2 is SVGAGI.

This sequence joins TRBV19 and TRBJ1-5; D call uncertain. Germline V gene lookup returns CDR1 LNHDA and CDR2 SQIVND (reference sequence). V dropped 3 bases and J dropped 0 bases, with 9 bases sitting between them. The CDR3 is 15 amino acids. The CDR3 coding sequence is TGTGCCAGTAGTATGTGGAGGGTTAGCAATCAGCCCCAGCATTTT. Amino acids: CASSMWRVSNQPQHF.

This clone was seen a single time. This chain uses TRBV3-1 (or the pseudogene TRBV3-2) with TRBJ2-7; 9 bases line up with TRBD1. The CDR3 is made up of 18 amino acids. Looked up from germline, CDR1 is LGHDT and CDR2 is YNNKEL (reference sequence). V lost 3 bases and J lost 3; bases outside the gene matches: 15. CDR3 residues: CASSHVYDTGGSNYEQYF. The CDR3 DNA follows: TGTGCCAGCAGCCATGTCTATGATACAGGGGGCTCCAACTACGAGCAGTACTTC.

The J gene is TRBJ1-1, the V gene TRBV18; D unresolved. The V end was cut by 3 bases, the J end by 0 bases, with 8 bases between. Germline V gene sequence: CDR1 KGHSH, CDR2 LQKENI. CDR3 length equals 14 residues. CDR3 sequence: CASSPGNLNTEAFF. In DNA, the CDR3 is TGTGCCAGCTCACCGGGCAACTTGAACACTGAAGCTTTCTTT.

This sequence joins TRBV3-1 (or the pseudogene TRBV3-2) and TRBJ2-2; 8 bases align to TRBD2. Germline V gives CDR1 LGHDT, CDR2 YNNKEL (reference sequence). The CDR3 is 16 amino acids. Trimming removed 1 base from V and 5 bases from J; junction bases left unmatched: 6. CDR3 in DNA: TGTGCCAGCAGCCAAGGGGCGGGGGGCAGTACCGGGGAGCTGTTTTTT. It codes for CASSQGAGGSTGELFF.

The J gene is TRBJ2-1, the V gene TRBV19; the match to TRBD2 covers 13 bases. Germline CDR1 and CDR2: LNHDA and SQIVND (reference sequence). V gave up 6 bases and J gave up 8 bases; unmatched junction bases: 7. The CDR3 has 15 residues. In DNA form, the CDR3 reads TGTGCCAGTAGAGAAGGACTAGCGGGGGCTGATGAGCAGTTCTTC. Its translation: CASREGLAGADEQFF.

The rearrangement uses TRBV10-3 and TRBJ1-1; 9 bases fit TRBD1. Germline CDR1 and CDR2: ENHRY and SYGVKD. Trimming removed 4 bases from V and 4 bases from J; junction bases left unmatched: 10. This CDR3 spans 16 amino acids. The CDR3 DNA reads TGTGCCATCAGTGCGGGGACAGGGTTGAGAGGCACTGAAGCTTTCTTT. This codes for CAISAGTGLRGTEAFF.

The rearrangement uses TRBV5-1 and TRBJ2-7; TRBD1 matches at 10 bases. Germline loops: CDR1 SGHRS, CDR2 YFSETQ. Trimming at V came to 4 bases and at J to 0 bases, leaving 7 bases not matched to a gene. CDR3 length equals 16 residues. The DNA for the CDR3 is TGCGCCAGCAGCAACCGACAGGGGGCGCCCTCCTACGAGCAGTACTTC. Translated: CASSNRQGAPSYEQYF.

The chain uses TRBV19 and TRBJ2-1, with 9 bases matching TRBD2. The length of the CDR3 is 16 residues. With V trimmed by 1 base and J by 6 bases, 7 bases remained unmatched. CDR1 and CDR2 from the germline V gene are LNHDA and SQIVND (reference sequence). The CDR3 region is CASSIVVSGGFNEQFF. In DNA form, the CDR3 reads TGTGCCAGTAGTATAGTGGTTAGCGGGGGATTCAATGAGCAGTTCTTC.

The V call is TRBV5-5, the J call TRBJ2-4, with a tentative D call TRBD1 (5 bases). The CDR3 loop spans 15 amino acids. The germline gives CDR1 SGHKS, CDR2 YYEKEE (reference sequence). Deletions cut 1 base from V and 1 base from J, with 9 bases between. The CDR3 spells CASSLSNRAKNIQYF. CDR3 nucleotides: TGTGCCAGCAGCTTGTCTAACAGGGCCAAAAACATTCAGTACTTC.

The chain uses TRBV6-4 and TRBJ2-3, with TRBD2 matching 11 bases. Germline V lookup: CDR1 MRHNA, CDR2 SNTAGT. CDR3 size: 16 residues. With V trimmed by 4 bases and J by 5 bases, 8 bases remained unmatched. The CDR3 DNA is TGTGCCAGCAGTGGGCTAGCGGGGGGACCGAGAGATACGCAGTATTTT. Its translation: CASSGLAGGPRDTQYF.

This chain connects TRBV6-1 to TRBJ1-5; TRBD1 matches at 8 bases. Germline CDR1 MNHNS, CDR2 SASEGT. This CDR3 spans 14 amino acids. Losses at the gene ends were 2 bases for V and 6 bases for J; bases not matched to a gene: 3. The CDR3: CASSESGGLQPQHF. Here the CDR3 DNA reads TGTGCCAGCAGTGAATCAGGGGGCCTTCAGCCCCAGCATTTT.

The chain links TRBV6-5 to TRBJ1-2, with 7 bases aligning to TRBD1. The J segment lost 2 bases and the V segment lost 6 bases, leaving 6 bases of the junction unmatched. The length of the CDR3 is 14 residues. Germline values: CDR1 MNHEY, CDR2 SVGAGI. In nucleotides, the CDR3 is TGTGCCAGCAGATTGGACAGGATGAACTATGGCTACACCTTC. It is translated as CASRLDRMNYGYTF.

J is TRBJ2-7 and V is TRBV6-5; 10 bases are a match to TRBD1. The V and J ends lost 2 bases and 11 bases, in that order; junction bases with no gene match: 6. The germline gives CDR1 MNHEY, CDR2 SVGAGI. The CDR3 loop spans 13 amino acids. CDR3 in DNA: TGTGCCAGCAGTTACGAGGGGACAGGGGATAAGTACTTC. Encoded protein: CASSYEGTGDKYF.

V usage is TRBV10-1 and J usage is TRBJ2-3, with D perhaps matching TRBD2 (6 bases). V was clipped by 7 bases and J by 2 bases, with 10 bases between them. Germline V lookup: CDR1 WNHNN, CDR2 SYGVQD (reference sequence). The CDR3 has 13 residues. The CDR3 spells CASKEGSTDTQYF. The DNA of the CDR3 is TGCGCCAGCAAGGAGGGATCCACAGATACGCAGTATTTT.

The CDR3, as DNA: TGCGCCAGCAGTGTTAGCAGGGCAAGCGGGGAGCTGTTTTTT. Its translation is CASSVSRASGELFF. The V call is TRBV10-1, the J call TRBJ2-2; TRBD1 might be the D (5 bases). This CDR3 has 14 residues. Germline CDR1 reads WNHNN; CDR2 reads SYGVQD (reference sequence). V lost 4 bases to trimming and J lost 7 bases, with 13 bases between them.